This TCR beta chain originates from a study of neurological immune-mediated disorders. General observations from the study: The most TCR clonal expansion was seen in HTLV-1-associated myelopathy, and the least was seen in multiple sclerosis, which fell below healthy controls. No sharing of CDR3 amino acid sequences was observed among expanded clones across subjects, suggesting private repertoires in all groups.

The table lists this clonotype with many counts. Its antigen is still unknown. TCRdb re-derived calls from the 5' RACE reads in MiXCR, one entry per CDR3 protein. The data hold fewer than 80,000 distinct CDR3 sequences, with roughly 5% observed a single time. The unsorted libraries were made from 2 million PBMCs kept at -80 C. Germline loops: CDR1 ENHRY, CDR2 SYGVKD. The CDR3 totals 16 residues. Germline trimming cut 3 bases from V and 2 bases from J; bases unmatched to any gene: 2. The V and J genes are TRBV10-3 and TRBJ2-5, with 14 bases aligning to TRBD2. The TCR originated in a woman between 25 and 40 years old with multiple sclerosis. Material: PBMCs. In nucleotides, the CDR3 is TGTGCCATCAGTGAAGGGACTAGCGGGGGACAAGAGACCCAGTACTTC. This codes for CAISEGTSGGQETQYF.